This T cell receptor (beta chain) was captured in a study of cytomegalovirus exposure and HLA in healthy donors (dated by TCRdb to the late 2010s). Some background on the complete study: A later analysis indicated that the 95 to 150 validation repertoires were generated on the platform also employed for the 720 or so repertoires of the first cohort. A separate validation cohort of over 95 different subjects was used in addition to the roughly 700-subject first cohort. To predict cytomegalovirus infection status, the study combined high-throughput TCR immunosequencing, statistical association of individual TCRs with disease status, and machine learning. The study aimed to test whether cataloging public T cell receptors could reveal signatures of past pathogen exposure.

The method behind the library was the immunoSEQ multiplex PCR assay. In the paper's pipeline: To diagnose cytomegalovirus status from the catalog of TCR beta chain sequences, a statistical classification framework was built. The table comes from immuneACCESS by way of TCRdb, which keeps in-frame sequences with V and J called. Part of the clones is missing from these tables; in studies checked, under half for an unresolved V gene and the rest for unknown reasons. V and J calls and clone size are as listed in that table; D and trimming were resolved from the DNA. The sample table contains roughly 330,000 clones; only one count was recorded for about 90% of them. Roughly 1.2% of the sample belongs to the ten largest clones. Here is what the overall study found, with its caveats: In the study, 150 to 200 TCR beta chains were listed as associated with cytomegalovirus. In a later analysis, TCRs clustered in the first cohort were found to also tend to co-occur in the roughly 120 validation repertoires, with 85% to 95% of cluster scores above 0. The validation cohort had no HLA typing available for a later analysis, so co-occurrence within that cohort was assessed over all 130 or so repertoires. Three of the identified cytomegalovirus-associated TCR beta chains were confirmed in vitro to be specific for cytomegalovirus antigens. Across donors, most TCR sequences were observed very rarely, whereas some public TCRs were present in many individuals. The classifier was reported to diagnose cytomegalovirus status with high specificity and sensitivity in both the original cohort and the validation cohort. The authors suggested that the approach could potentially be extended to other disease states and immunological phenotypes.

Trimming removed 6 bases from V and 0 bases from J; the gene matches leave 13 bases unexplained. The CDR3 spans 19 residues, from the cysteine through the phenylalanine. Only the CDR3 DNA is retained, 57 bases long and in frame from the first base. CDR1 MNHEY and CDR2 SMNVEV are derived from the germline V gene (reference sequence). Notes on this clone: It has no known antigen specificity. No base qualities exist here, and no much larger clone lies one base off it.

Separate from the roughly 700-subject first cohort, the validation cohort of about 110 subjects was the group to which the donors belonged. The source of this sequence is a woman in her twenties or thirties in good health and CMV-seropositive. Rearrangement joined TRBV27 to TRBJ2-4; TRBD2 aligns with 11 central bases. Sequencing was performed on PBMCs. The CDR3 in this case is CASRRTSGSGLLAKNIQYF. The nucleotide sequence is given as TGTGCCAGCAGGAGAACTAGCGGGAGTGGCCTATTAGCCAAAAACATTCAGTACTTC.